The following is a T cell receptor beta chain sequence with its context. Its antigen remains unidentified. Germline CDR1 reads SNHLY; CDR2 reads FYNNEI. The V and J ends lost 4 bases and 3 bases respectively, with 11 bases between them. The CDR3 sequence is 14 residues long. CD4+ cells underwent separation, giving CD45RA+ naive and CD45RA-negative memory subsets. In the original analysis: ImmunoSEQ supplied junction-only sequences lacking quality scores, so filtering was different. Measured with immunoSEQ multiplex PCR; TCRdb has only the in-frame clones, and not every one. The V and J calls and clone size come from that table; D and trimming were worked out from the DNA. The sample contains 1 million to 1.3 million clones, about 80% of which appear only once. This sample was taken from a study of shared clonotypes between healthy human individuals. General study points: In contrast to clonotypes shared by all four donors, non-shared clonotypes had lower generation probabilities. Clonotype sharing among donors, it was expected, would be affected by sequencing depth.

The sample taken for sequencing was memory CD4+ T cells from PBMCs. Subset denoted: CD45RA-negative fraction. This receptor was identified in a man aged 18-30 years in good health. Some clones in this sample may be carry-over from other donors' samples. The chain combines TRBV2 with TRBJ2-3, with D possibly matching TRBD2 (6 bases). The CDR3 reads CASSAAGLTDTQYF. CDR3 DNA sequence: TGTGCCAGCAGTGCGGCGGGGCTGACAGATACGCAGTATTTT.